This TCR beta chain was retrieved from a study of metastatic and nonmetastatic thyroid tumors. Study-level background: Thyroid patients, malignant and benign, had repertoires compared across blood and tumor or nodule tissue. Study results and caveats: Reportedly, malignant thyroid tumors had significantly higher TCR beta diversity than benign nodules, in blood and tumor.

A word on this clone: Antigen unknown.

Original processing notes: Clinicopathological groups of papillary thyroid cancer showed CDR3 differences that were used to build a distant-metastasis classifier. MiXCR re-clonotyped the PCR reads for TCRdb. TCRdb's processing, not the authors', yielded these V and J calls. This repertoire shows 9,000 to 13,000 clones, around 30% found once; its top ten account for about a sixth. The germline V gene has CDR1 SGHRS and CDR2 YFSETQ. Losses at the gene ends were 0 bases for V and 5 bases for J; bases not matched to a gene: 6. This CDR3 is built from 15 residues. Patients underwent thyroid surgery, and none had received any treatment before it.

This receptor was obtained from a female donor with papillary thyroid cancer or a benign thyroid nodule (not recorded which). Some clones in this sample may be carry-over from other donors' samples. The chain couples TRBV5-1 to TRBJ2-3; 7 bases match TRBD2. The sequenced material came from tumor tissue. The CDR3 protein is CASSLGGTTLDTQYF. The CDR3 DNA is TGCGCCAGCAGCTTGGGGGGGACTACTTTAGATACGCAGTATTTT. Looking up the rest from reference TRBV5-1 and TRBJ2-3 gives the full variable domain: KAGVTQTPRYLIKTRGQQVTLSCSPISGHRSVSWYQQTPGQGLQFLFEYFSETQRNKGNFPGRFSGRQFSNSRSEMNVSTLELGDSALYLCASSLGGTTLDTQYFGPGTRLTVL.